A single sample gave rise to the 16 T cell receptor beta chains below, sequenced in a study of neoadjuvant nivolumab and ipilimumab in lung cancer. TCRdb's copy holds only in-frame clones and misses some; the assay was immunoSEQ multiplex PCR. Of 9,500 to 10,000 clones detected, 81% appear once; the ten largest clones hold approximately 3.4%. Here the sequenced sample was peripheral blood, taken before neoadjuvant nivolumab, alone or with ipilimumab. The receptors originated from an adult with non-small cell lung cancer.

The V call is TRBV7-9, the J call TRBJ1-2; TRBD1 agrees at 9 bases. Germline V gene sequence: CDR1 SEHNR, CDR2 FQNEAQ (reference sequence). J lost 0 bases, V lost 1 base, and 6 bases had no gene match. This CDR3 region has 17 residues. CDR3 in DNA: TGTGCCAGCAGCTTAGACGCCGGGACAGGGTCTAACTATGGCTACACCTTC. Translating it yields CASSLDAGTGSNYGYTF.

For the CDR3, the DNA is TGTGCCAGCACCAGCATCGGGATGGGCGAGCAGTACTTC. Translation: CASTSIGMGEQYF. This rearrangement joins TRBV2 to TRBJ2-7; perhaps TRBD2 as D (5 bases). Trimming took 7 bases from V and 6 from J, leaving 16 bases between them. The CDR3 consists of 13 residues. CDR1 and CDR2 from the germline V gene are SNHLY and FYNNEI.

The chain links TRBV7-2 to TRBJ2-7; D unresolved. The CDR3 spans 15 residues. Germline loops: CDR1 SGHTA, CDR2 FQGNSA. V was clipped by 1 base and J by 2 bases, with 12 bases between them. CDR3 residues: CASSLGGGGAYEQYF. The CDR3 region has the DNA TGTGCCAGCAGCTTAGGCGGTGGTGGCGCCTACGAGCAGTACTTC.

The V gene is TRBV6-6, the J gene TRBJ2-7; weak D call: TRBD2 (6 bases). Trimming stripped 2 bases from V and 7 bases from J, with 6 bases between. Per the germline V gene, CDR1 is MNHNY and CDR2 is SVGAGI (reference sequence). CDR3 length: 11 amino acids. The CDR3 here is CASSYGGEQYF. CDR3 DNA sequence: TGTGCCAGCAGTTACGGGGGGGAGCAGTACTTC.

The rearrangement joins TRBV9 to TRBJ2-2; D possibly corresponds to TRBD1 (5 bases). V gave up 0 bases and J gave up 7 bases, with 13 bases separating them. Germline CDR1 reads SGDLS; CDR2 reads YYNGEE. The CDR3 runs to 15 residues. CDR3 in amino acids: CASSVVGVGIGELFF. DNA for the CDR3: TGTGCCAGCAGCGTAGTAGGGGTCGGAATCGGGGAGCTGTTTTTT.

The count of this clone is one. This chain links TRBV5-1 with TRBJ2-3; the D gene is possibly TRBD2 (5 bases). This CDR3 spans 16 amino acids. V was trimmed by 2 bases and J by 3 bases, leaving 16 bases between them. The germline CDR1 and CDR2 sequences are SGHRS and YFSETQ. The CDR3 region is CASSFAATPGTDTQYF. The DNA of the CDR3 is TGCGCCAGCAGCTTTGCGGCCACCCCGGGGACAGATACGCAGTATTTT. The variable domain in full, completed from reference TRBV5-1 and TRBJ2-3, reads KAGVTQTPRYLIKTRGQQVTLSCSPISGHRSVSWYQQTPGQGLQFLFEYFSETQRNKGNFPGRFSGRQFSNSRSEMNVSTLELGDSALYLCASSFAATPGTDTQYFGPGTRLTVL.

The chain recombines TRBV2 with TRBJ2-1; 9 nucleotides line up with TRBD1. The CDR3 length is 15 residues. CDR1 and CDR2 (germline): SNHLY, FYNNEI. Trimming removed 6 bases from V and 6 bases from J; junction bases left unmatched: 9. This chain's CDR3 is CASSTGTGNPNEQFF. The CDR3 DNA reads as TGTGCCAGCAGCACCGGGACAGGGAATCCCAATGAGCAGTTCTTC.

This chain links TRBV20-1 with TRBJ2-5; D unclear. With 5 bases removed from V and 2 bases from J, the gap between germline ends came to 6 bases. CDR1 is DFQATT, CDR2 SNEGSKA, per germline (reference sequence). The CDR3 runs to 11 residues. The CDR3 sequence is CSARLQETQYF. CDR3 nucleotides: TGCAGTGCTCGTTTGCAAGAGACCCAGTACTTC.

This chain's CDR3 is CASSVTGYTDTQYF. CDR3 DNA sequence: TGTGCCAGCAGTGTGACGGGCTACACAGATACGCAGTATTTT. The chain carries TRBV2 and TRBJ2-3; no firm D call. The germline V and J ends were trimmed by 4 bases and 2 bases, with 10 bases remaining between them. Germline V gene data show CDR1 as SNHLY and CDR2 as FYNNEI. This CDR3 is 14 amino acids long.

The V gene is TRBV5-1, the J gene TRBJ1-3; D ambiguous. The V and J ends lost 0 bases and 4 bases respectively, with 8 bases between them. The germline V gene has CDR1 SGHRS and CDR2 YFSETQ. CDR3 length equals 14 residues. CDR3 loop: CASSLVSEGNTIYF. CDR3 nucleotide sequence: TGCGCCAGCAGCTTGGTATCGGAAGGAAACACCATATATTTT.

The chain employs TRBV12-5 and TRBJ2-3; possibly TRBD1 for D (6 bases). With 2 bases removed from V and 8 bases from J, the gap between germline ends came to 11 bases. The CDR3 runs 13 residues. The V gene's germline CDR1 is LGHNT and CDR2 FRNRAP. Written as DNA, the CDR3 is TGTGCTAGTGGTTTGCAGGGGCCAGGTACGCAGTATTTT. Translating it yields CASGLQGPGTQYF.

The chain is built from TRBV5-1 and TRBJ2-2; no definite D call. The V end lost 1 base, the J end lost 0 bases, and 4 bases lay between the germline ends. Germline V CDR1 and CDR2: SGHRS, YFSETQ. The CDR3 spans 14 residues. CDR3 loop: CASSLRTNTGELFF. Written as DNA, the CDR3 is TGCGCCAGCAGCTTGCGTACGAACACCGGGGAGCTGTTTTTT.

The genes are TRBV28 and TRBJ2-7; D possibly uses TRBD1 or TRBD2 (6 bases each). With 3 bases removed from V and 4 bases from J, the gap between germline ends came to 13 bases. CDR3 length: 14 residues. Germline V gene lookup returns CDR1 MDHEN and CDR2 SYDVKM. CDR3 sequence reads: CASSFAQGGYEQYF. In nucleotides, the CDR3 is TGTGCCAGCAGTTTTGCACAGGGAGGATACGAGCAGTACTTC.

CDR3 nucleotides: TGTGCCAGCAGTTATGGGGGCTCTGGAAACACCATATATTTT. This encodes CASSYGGSGNTIYF. This chain links TRBV27 with TRBJ1-3, with a tentative D call TRBD1 (5 bases). The CDR3 loop spans 14 amino acids. Deletions cut 4 bases from V and 0 bases from J, with 7 bases between. From germline, CDR1 is MNHEY and CDR2 SMNVEV (reference sequence).

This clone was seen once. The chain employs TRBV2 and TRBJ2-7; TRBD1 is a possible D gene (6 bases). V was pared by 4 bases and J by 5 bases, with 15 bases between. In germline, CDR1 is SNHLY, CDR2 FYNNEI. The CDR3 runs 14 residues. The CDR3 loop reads CASSVNNRVNEQYF. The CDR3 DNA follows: TGTGCCAGCAGTGTAAATAACAGGGTAAACGAGCAGTACTTC.

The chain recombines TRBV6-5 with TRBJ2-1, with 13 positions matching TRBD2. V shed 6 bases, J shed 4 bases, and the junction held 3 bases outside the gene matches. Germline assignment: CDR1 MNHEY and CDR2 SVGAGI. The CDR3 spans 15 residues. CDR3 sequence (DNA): TGTGCCAGCAGCGGGACTAGCGGGATTTACAATGAGCAGTTCTTC. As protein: CASSGTSGIYNEQFF.